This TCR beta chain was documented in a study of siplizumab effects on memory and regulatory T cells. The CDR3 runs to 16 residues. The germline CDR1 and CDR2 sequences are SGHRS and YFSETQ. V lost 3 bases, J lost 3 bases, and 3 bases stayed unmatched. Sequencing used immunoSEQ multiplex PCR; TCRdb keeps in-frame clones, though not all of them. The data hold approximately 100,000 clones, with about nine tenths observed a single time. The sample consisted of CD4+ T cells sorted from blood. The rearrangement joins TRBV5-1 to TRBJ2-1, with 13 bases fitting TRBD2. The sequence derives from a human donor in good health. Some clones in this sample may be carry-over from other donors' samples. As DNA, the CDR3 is TGCGCCAGCAGCTGGACTAGCGGGAGCGTCTACAATGAGCAGTTCTTC. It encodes CASSWTSGSVYNEQFF.